This T cell receptor beta chain emerged from a study of blood T cells in healthy people across ages (dated by TCRdb to between 2015 and 2017). Background for the entire study: In model experiments, roughly one uniquely barcoded TCR beta cDNA molecule per two T cells was captured by template switching. To track age-related changes in TCR beta repertoire diversity, the study relied on deep sequencing normalized with unique cDNA molecular identifiers. Donors were grouped into four age groups: young (average roughly 15 years), middle-aged (approximately 41), aged (roughly 67) and long-lived (about 89). To avoid experimental bias, donors of different ages were spread randomly across the sequencing lanes. Using the same blood draw, the study looked at two additional independent replicas of 1 million unique cDNA reads for two donors, one aged 18 to 29 and the other aged 80 or older. What the study reported, not specific to this receptor: Because the CMV infection status of the donors was unknown, age-related changes in expanded clonotypes may potentially have been confounded. Conclusive comparison of naive and antigen-experienced compartments was prevented by the profiling of bulk unsorted PBMCs. Estimates of total diversity based on one million sequenced T cells were regarded as lower bounds and as underestimates. A strong correlation was found between observed TCR beta diversity and the percentage of naive T cells measured by flow cytometry. As age increased, observed TCR beta diversity per million T cells dropped in a roughly linear way, and a significant reduction was already evident by age around 41. Compared with the aged group, the long-lived group had more naive CD4+ T cells, fewer expanded clones and increased TCR diversity, suggesting age selection.

Here V drops 6 bases and J drops 7 bases, and the junction holds 6 bases not matched to any gene. From cysteine to phenylalanine, the CDR3 is 14 amino acids long. The entry retains the CDR3 DNA only, 42 bases that are in frame from base 1. In the germline V gene, CDR1 corresponds to SNHLY and CDR2 to FYNNEI. Library prep was done by 5' RACE. The second PCR ran for roughly 6 to 11 cycles and used a J-beta primer mix along with a sample-barcoded 5' primer. A unique molecular identifier was introduced onto each TCR beta cDNA molecule by a template-switch 5' adaptor carrying 12 random nucleotides. Each sample yielded at least 2.5 million CDR3-containing paired-end reads. First-strand cDNA synthesis was performed from all RNA using the Mint cDNA synthesis kit, with priming by a TRBC-specific oligonucleotide. Following uracil-DNA glycosylase treatment, all cDNA underwent a first 18-cycle PCR with the universal primers M1SS and BC2_uni_R. In the source study's methods: For normalization, 1 million high-quality reads were randomly selected from each sample, with every read carrying a distinct molecular identifier. Instead of being binned into consensus sequences, reads that shared molecular identifiers were thrown out. MiTCR, set to a Q25 quality threshold and the strictest error-elimination algorithm, was used for CDR3 identification, clonotype clustering and error correction. Lower-bound total TCR beta diversity was estimated with a nonparametric unseen species model using Euler transformation. Through fastp at Q25 and MiXCR, TCRdb rebuilt clones from the public reads, retaining in-frame beta chains. For every CDR3 protein sequence, its rows merge into one entry that carries the most common genes and DNA. These V and J calls derive from TCRdb rather than the authors' analysis. The sample table holds roughly 1.9 million distinct CDR3 sequences, of which roughly two fifths were seen once. More than 20% of the sample is in the top ten clones.

Donors were 40 or so systemically healthy Caucasian individuals from Russia aged roughly 6 to 90 years. Roughly 11 milliliters of peripheral blood were drawn from each donor into EDTA-treated Vacutainer tubes. Ficoll-Paque density-gradient centrifugation was used to isolate PBMCs, with at least 7 million obtained per sample. Total RNA was extracted from PBMCs with Trizol reagent, with at least 6 micrograms obtained per sample. Naive CD45RAhigh/CD27high T cell percentages were measured by flow cytometry on a PBMC aliquot from every donor. This clonotype was seen a few times. Its binding antigen is unknown. Base qualities are missing; no much larger clone stands one base away.

Sequencing was performed on blood. The sequence derives from a human donor in good health. The chain is encoded by TRBV2 joined to TRBJ1-6; 7 central nucleotides agree with TRBD1. The nucleotides are TGTGCCAGCAGCGAGGGACAGTGGAATTCACCCCTCCACTTT. Translation gives CASSEGQWNSPLHF.